A selection of T cell receptor beta chains follows, all from one sample in a study of blood T cell repertoires in COVID-19. Data came from immunoSEQ multiplex PCR; TCRdb stores just in-frame clones and leaves some out. The table lists approximately 290,000 clones, 65% to 85% of them singletons. Source material: peripheral blood. These receptors came from a person aged 70 to 85 with COVID-19, enrolled during active disease. Each CDR3 is given with its conserved first and last residue. A D gene is named only where the DNA matches it firmly. For some rows the clone size is stated as once, few or many, or as a class when expanded; others skip it.

TRBV6-2/TRBV6-3	TRBJ2-7	-	-	CASSRPLGEQYF	TGTGCCAGCAGTCGACCGCTAGGCGAGCAGTACTTC
TRBV7-8	TRBJ1-2	-	-	CASSLAAANYGYTF	TGTGCCAGCAGCTTAGCGGCAGCTAACTATGGCTACACCTTC
TRBV23-1	TRBJ2-3	-	TRBD1	CASSHGSGTGGHTDTQYF	TGCGCCAGCAGTCATGGTTCCGGGACAGGGGGCCACACAGATACGCAGTATTTT
TRBV11-2	TRBJ1-1	-	-	CASSRRVGGNTEAFF	TGTGCCAGCAGCCGTAGGGTAGGGGGGAACACTGAAGCTTTCTTT
TRBV6-1	TRBJ1-6	-	TRBD1	CASSEWRTGISPLHF	TGTGCCAGCAGTGAATGGAGGACAGGTATTTCACCCCTCCACTTT
TRBV5-1	TRBJ2-4	few	TRBD1	CASSAVTGSKNIQYF	TGCGCCAGCAGCGCGGTGACAGGGTCGAAAAACATTCAGTACTTC
TRBV5-1	TRBJ2-5	-	TRBD2	CASSLGTSGKETQYF	TGCGCCAGCAGCTTGGGGACTAGCGGAAAAGAGACCCAGTACTTC
TRBV19	TRBJ1-2	-	-	CASSIAGGTYGYTF	TGTGCCAGTAGTATTGCCGGGGGGACCTATGGCTACACCTTC
TRBV19	TRBJ2-7	once	-	CASSTARGGRSYEQYF	TGTGCCAGTAGTACGGCGAGGGGGGGAAGGTCCTACGAGCAGTACTTC
TRBV19	TRBJ2-7	-	-	CASSMGDAPTYEQYF	TGTGCCAGTAGTATGGGCGATGCACCCACCTACGAGCAGTACTTC
TRBV5-1	TRBJ1-4	-	TRBD1	CASSAGGRVREKLFF	TGCGCCAGCAGCGCAGGGGGCAGGGTGAGGGAAAAACTGTTTTTT
TRBV9	TRBJ2-3	once	-	CASSVDLVRTDTQYF	TGTGCCAGCAGCGTAGACCTAGTGCGCACAGATACGCAGTATTTT
TRBV19	TRBJ2-1	-	TRBD1	CASSTRPQTGGGYEQFF	TGTGCCAGTAGTACCCGCCCTCAGACAGGGGGCGGCTATGAGCAGTTCTTC
TRBV6-2/TRBV6-3	TRBJ1-4	-	-	CASSYFSGGSYEKLFF	TGTGCCAGCAGTTACTTCAGCGGGGGTTCCTACGAAAAACTGTTTTTT
TRBV4-3	TRBJ1-2	-	-	CASSQDLGDMYGYTF	TGCGCCAGCAGCCAAGACCTCGGTGATATGTATGGCTACACCTTC
TRBV2	TRBJ2-7	-	-	CASSRDTLYEQYF	TGTGCCAGCAGCCGGGACACCCTCTACGAGCAGTACTTC
TRBV27	TRBJ2-1	-	-	CASSLYDEYNEQFF	TGTGCCAGCAGTTTATATGATGAGTACAATGAGCAGTTCTTC